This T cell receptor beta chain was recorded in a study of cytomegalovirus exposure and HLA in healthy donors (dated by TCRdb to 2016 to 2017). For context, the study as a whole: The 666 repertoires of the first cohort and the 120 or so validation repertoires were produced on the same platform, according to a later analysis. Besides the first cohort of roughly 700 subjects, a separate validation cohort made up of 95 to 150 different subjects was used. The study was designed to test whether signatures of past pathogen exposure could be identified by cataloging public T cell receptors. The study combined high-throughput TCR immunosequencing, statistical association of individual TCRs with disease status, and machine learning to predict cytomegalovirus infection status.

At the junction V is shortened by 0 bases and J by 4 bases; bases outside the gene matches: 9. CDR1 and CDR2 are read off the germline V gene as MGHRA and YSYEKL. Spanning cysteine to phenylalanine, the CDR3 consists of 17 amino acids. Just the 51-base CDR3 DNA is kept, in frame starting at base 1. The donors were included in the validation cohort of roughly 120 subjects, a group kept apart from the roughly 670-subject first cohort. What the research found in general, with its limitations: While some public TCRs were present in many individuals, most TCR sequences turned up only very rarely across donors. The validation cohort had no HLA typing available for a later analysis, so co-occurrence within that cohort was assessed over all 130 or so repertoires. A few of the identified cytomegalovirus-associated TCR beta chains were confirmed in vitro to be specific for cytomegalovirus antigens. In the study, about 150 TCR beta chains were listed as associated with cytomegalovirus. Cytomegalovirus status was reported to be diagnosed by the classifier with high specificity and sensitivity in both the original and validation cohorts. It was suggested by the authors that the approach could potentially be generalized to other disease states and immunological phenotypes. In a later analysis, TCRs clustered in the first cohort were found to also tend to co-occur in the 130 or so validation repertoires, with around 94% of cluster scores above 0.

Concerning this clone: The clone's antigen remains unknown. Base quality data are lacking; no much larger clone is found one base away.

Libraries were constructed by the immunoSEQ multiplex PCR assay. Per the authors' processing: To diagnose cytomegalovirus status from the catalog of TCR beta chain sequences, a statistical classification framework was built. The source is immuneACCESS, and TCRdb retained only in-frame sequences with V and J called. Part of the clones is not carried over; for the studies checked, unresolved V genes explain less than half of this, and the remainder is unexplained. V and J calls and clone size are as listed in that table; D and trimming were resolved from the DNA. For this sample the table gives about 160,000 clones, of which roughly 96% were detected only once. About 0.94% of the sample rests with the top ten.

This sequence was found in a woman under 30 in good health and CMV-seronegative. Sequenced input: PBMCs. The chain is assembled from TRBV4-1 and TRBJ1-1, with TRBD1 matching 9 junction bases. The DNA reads TGCGCCAGCAGCCAAGATGGGACAGGGCTAGGTCGCACTGAAGCTTTCTTT. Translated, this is CASSQDGTGLGRTEAFF.